The 13 T cell receptor beta chains below were found in one sample sequenced in a study of monozygotic twins with cystic fibrosis. TCRdb's table, derived via immunoSEQ multiplex PCR, lists solely in-frame clones and lacks some. The profile shows about 35,000 clones, approximately 70% of them singletons. Sample: blood. All receptors come from a girl aged 10 to 17 with cystic fibrosis.

CDR3 sequence (DNA): TGCGCCAGCAGTAAGGGACAACTATGGAATGAGCAGTTCTTC. Encoded protein: CASSKGQLWNEQFF. This chain joins TRBV5-1 and TRBJ2-1, with TRBD1 as a possible D gene (6 bases). There are 14 residues in the CDR3. The ends were cut back, 5 bases at V and 7 bases at J, with 16 bases in the middle. The V gene's germline CDR1 is SGHRS and CDR2 YFSETQ. The complete variable domain, with remaining parts taken from reference TRBV5-1 and TRBJ2-1, reads KAGVTQTPRYLIKTRGQQVTLSCSPISGHRSVSWYQQTPGQGLQFLFEYFSETQRNKGNFPGRFSGRQFSNSRSEMNVSTLELGDSALYLCASSKGQLWNEQFFGPGTRLTVL.

This clone was observed a handful of times. V gene TRBV5-4 combines with J gene TRBJ1-1, with D hard to call. This CDR3 is built from 14 residues. The germline V gene encodes CDR1 SGHNT and CDR2 YYREEE (reference sequence). Trimming cost V 4 bases and J 5 bases, with 15 bases left between them. In DNA form, the CDR3 reads TGTGCCAGCAGCGCACCCGGGAGGAGAACTGAAGCTTTCTTT. As protein: CASSAPGRRTEAFF.

The rearrangement uses TRBV5-1 and TRBJ1-1; unclear D gene. Between the trimmed V and J ends, which lost 1 base and 1 base, there was a span of 8 bases. Germline lookup yields CDR1 SGHRS and CDR2 YFSETQ. The CDR3 sequence is 14 residues long. The CDR3 protein is CASSLFKGNTEAFF. The CDR3 DNA reads as TGCGCCAGCAGCTTGTTTAAGGGGAACACTGAAGCTTTCTTT. Using reference TRBV5-1 and TRBJ1-1 for the parts outside the CDR3, the full variable domain is KAGVTQTPRYLIKTRGQQVTLSCSPISGHRSVSWYQQTPGQGLQFLFEYFSETQRNKGNFPGRFSGRQFSNSRSEMNVSTLELGDSALYLCASSLFKGNTEAFFGQGTRLTVV.

This clone was detected a few times. CDR3 region: CASGLRSGRCCQPQHF. Here the CDR3 DNA reads TGTGCTAGTGGTTTGAGGTCAGGGAGGTGTTGTCAGCCCCAGCATTTT. V usage is TRBV12-5 and J usage is TRBJ1-5, with a possible D match to TRBD1 (5 bases). V was trimmed by 2 bases and J by 6 bases, leaving 17 bases between them. Germline lookup yields CDR1 LGHNT and CDR2 FRNRAP. CDR3 length equals 16 residues.

This chain connects TRBV15 to TRBJ1-3, with D possibly matching TRBD1 (5 bases). Germline values: CDR1 LNHNV, CDR2 YYDKDF (reference sequence). The CDR3 spans 12 residues. Trimming removed 8 bases at V and 8 bases at J, with 13 bases between. Here the CDR3 reads CATGRGEDTIYF. The CDR3 nucleotides are TGTGCCACCGGGCGGGGGGAGGACACCATATATTTT.

The chain links TRBV4-3 to TRBJ2-3; no reliable D call. Deletions cut 0 bases from V and 0 bases from J, with 13 bases between. Per germline, CDR1 LGHNA and CDR2 YSLEER. The CDR3 has 17 amino acids. The chain's CDR3 is CASSQEKGRTSTDTQYF. In DNA, the CDR3 is TGCGCCAGCAGCCAAGAAAAAGGCAGGACCAGCACAGATACGCAGTATTTT.

This clone showed up just once. The chain combines TRBV29-1 with TRBJ1-2; D might be TRBD1 (6 bases). This CDR3 has 15 amino acids. CDR1 and CDR2 from the germline V gene are SQVTM and ANQGSEA. Trimming shortened V by 4 bases and J by 4 bases, and 19 bases separated the two germline ends. CDR3 sequence: CSVGGGGDSFYGYTF. The CDR3 DNA sequence: TGCAGCGTTGGCGGAGGGGGGGACTCCTTCTATGGCTACACCTTC.

The chain uses TRBV18 and TRBJ2-7; a weak D match, TRBD2 (5 bases). CDR1 is KGHSH, CDR2 LQKENI, per germline. This CDR3 region has 13 residues. V lost 4 bases, J lost 5 bases, and 12 bases lay in between. CDR3 in DNA: TGTGCCAGCTCACTTTCTTCGGGGAACGAGCAGTACGTC. Its protein is CASSLSSGNEQYV.

The chain links TRBV30 to TRBJ1-1; D is uncertain. The CDR3 is 13 amino acids. CDR1 and CDR2 from the germline V gene are GTSNPN and SVGIG (reference sequence). Trimming removed 7 bases at V and 1 base at J, with 13 bases between. The CDR3 sequence is CAYEGTQNTEAFF. CDR3 nucleotides: TGTGCCTACGAGGGAACACAGAACACTGAAGCTTTCTTT. The variable domain in full, with the rest retrieved from reference TRBV30 and TRBJ1-1, is SQTIHQWPATLVQPVGSPLSLECTVEGTSNPNLYWYRQAAGRGLQLLFYSVGIGQISSEVPQNLSASRPQDRQFILSSKKLLLSDSGFYLCAYEGTQNTEAFFGQGTRLTVV.

The chain couples TRBV7-9 to TRBJ1-5; D gene uncertain. V lost 5 bases, J lost 1 base, and 18 bases lay in between. Germline lookup yields CDR1 SEHNR and CDR2 FQNEAQ (reference sequence). The CDR3 spans 17 residues. The CDR3 DNA follows: TGTGCCAGCAGCCCTGGCTCCTGGTGGGAGAGCAATCAGCCCCAGCATTTT. Its translation: CASSPGSWWESNQPQHF.

V and J are TRBV29-1 and TRBJ2-5; 8 bases match TRBD1. CDR3 length equals 12 residues. V trimming: 4 bases; J trimming: 4 bases; junction bases outside the gene matches: 2. Per germline, CDR1 SQVTM and CDR2 ANQGSEA. CDR3 nucleotides: TGCAGCGTTGTACAGGGGGTAGAGACCCAGTACTTC. It is translated as CSVVQGVETQYF.

The chain employs TRBV7-2 and TRBJ2-6, with D tentatively TRBD1 (5 bases). V lost 5 bases to trimming and J lost 0 bases, with 11 bases between them. The CDR3 has 16 residues. In germline, CDR1 is SGHTA, CDR2 FQGNSA. CDR3 sequence: CASSANTGSGANVLTF. The CDR3 DNA is TGTGCCAGCAGCGCCAATACAGGCTCTGGGGCCAACGTCCTGACTTTC.

The chain links TRBV18 to TRBJ2-1; D is perhaps TRBD2 (5 bases). V was pared by 2 bases and J by 0 bases, with 14 bases between. Germline assignment: CDR1 KGHSH and CDR2 LQKENI. This CDR3 is 17 amino acids long. The DNA for the CDR3 is TGTGCCAGCTCACCAGTAAGAGGGATCAGCTCCTACAATGAGCAGTTCTTC. It encodes CASSPVRGISSYNEQFF.